The T cell receptor beta chain under discussion was sequenced for a study of regulatory T cells in long-lasting Graves disease. Study-wide results and caveats: Study of thyroid tissue was not done, with only peripheral blood studied. Persistent Graves' cases showed lower TCR diversity than newly diagnosed cases.

This clonotype was counted ten times or more. Antigen: not known. This CDR3 spans 12 amino acids. V lost 4 bases to trimming and J lost 3 bases, with 10 bases between them. Germline CDR1 SQVTM, CDR2 ANQGSEA. The TCR beta library used iRepertoire HTBI primers with Arm-PCR amplification of CDR3. In TCRdb, the multiplex PCR reads were re-called with MiXCR into one record per CDR3 protein. Of 500,000 or so distinct CDR3 sequences in the sample, 12% to 15% were seen once. Time point defined: newly diagnosed GD, antithyroid drugs for less than 3 months. RNA from PBMCs was the source of the TCR library. This same sample was also taken into another study, of T cells in Graves' hyperthyroidism and ophthalmopathy. That work adds: A median around 6.4 months before onset, the model predicted ophthalmopathy.

The clonotype originates from a woman between 50 and 59 years old with Graves disease. The chain joins TRBV29-1 to TRBJ2-7; D perhaps matches TRBD2 (5 bases). Here the sequenced sample was peripheral blood mononuclear cells (PBMCs), taken at new diagnosis, from a patient treated with antithyroid drugs. The CDR3 protein is CSVVSGVYEQYF. CDR3 bases: TGCAGCGTTGTGAGCGGAGTCTACGAGCAGTACTTC.